Following are 10 T cell receptor beta chains from one sample sequenced in a study of metastatic and nonmetastatic thyroid tumors. No patient received treatment before thyroid surgery. TCRdb re-called the PCR reads through MiXCR. The repertoire holds about 33,000 clones, with over 15% as singletons. Source material: blood. The receptor source for this set is a female donor with papillary thyroid cancer or a benign thyroid nodule (not recorded which). Some clones in this sample may be carry-over from other donors' samples.

The table lists this clone with many counts. CDR3 bases: TGTGCCAGCAGCTTGACTAGCGGGGGGTGGTACGAGCAGTACTTC. Amino acids: CASSLTSGGWYEQYF. The chain is built from TRBV7-2 and TRBJ2-7; 13 nucleotides line up with TRBD2. Germline trimming cut 3 bases from V and 4 bases from J; bases unmatched to any gene: 3. CDR3 length: 15 residues. CDR1 SGHTA and CDR2 FQGNSA come from the germline V gene.

The genes are TRBV9 and TRBJ2-7; 8 nucleotides agree with TRBD2. CDR3 length: 14 residues. Per the germline V gene, CDR1 is SGDLS and CDR2 is YYNGEE. The ends lost 2 bases at V and 1 base at J; junction bases unmatched: 2. The CDR3 loop is CASSVGGVSYEQYF. CDR3 nucleotides: TGTGCCAGCAGCGTCGGGGGGGTTTCCTACGAGCAGTACTTC.

In its sample, this clone was seen many times. The V call is TRBV11-2, the J call TRBJ2-1; D is perhaps TRBD2 (7 bases). Germline CDR1 SGHAT, CDR2 FQNNGV. The CDR3 has 14 residues. The ends were cut back, 5 bases at V and 10 bases at J, with 18 bases in the middle. In nucleotides, the CDR3 is TGTGCCAGCAGCCTGAGGGGGGGGCACGGCGAGCAGTTCTTC. Amino acid sequence: CASSLRGGHGEQFF.

This clone was picked up many times. This chain uses TRBV5-1 with TRBJ1-2, with TRBD1 matching over 9 bases. The J segment lost 7 bases and the V segment lost 4 bases, leaving 20 bases of the junction unmatched. From germline, CDR1 is SGHRS and CDR2 YFSETQ. The CDR3 consists of 18 residues. The CDR3 here is CASSPARGQGTPFGGYTF. The DNA of the CDR3 is TGCGCCAGCAGCCCAGCGAGGGGACAGGGAACCCCTTTTGGTGGCTACACCTTC.

This clone was detected many times. The chain couples TRBV2 to TRBJ2-7; 14 positions agree with TRBD2. The CDR3 covers 18 residues. V gave up 6 bases and J gave up 3 bases; unmatched junction bases: 13. Germline CDR1 is SNHLY and CDR2 is FYNNEI. The CDR3 nucleotides are TGTGCCAGCAGATTTGGGACTAGCGGGAGAGAGTTCAGCTACGAGCAGTACTTC. Translating gives CASRFGTSGREFSYEQYF.

This clone was counted at least ten times. This rearrangement joins TRBV7-9 to TRBJ2-5; tentative D call: TRBD2 (6 bases). The CDR3 sequence is 12 residues long. The germline CDR1 and CDR2 sequences are SEHNR and FQNEAQ (reference sequence). Between the trimmed V and J ends, which lost 5 bases and 5 bases, there was a span of 9 bases. In DNA, the CDR3 is TGTGCCAGCAGCCAAGCGGGCGAGACCCAGTACTTC. Its translation: CASSQAGETQYF.

On this clone itself: Mismatch with germline at one junction end may stem from a read error. This chain uses TRBV19 with TRBJ2-7; TRBD1 matches at 10 bases. Germline V gives CDR1 LNHDA, CDR2 SQIVND (reference sequence). This CDR3 region has 14 residues. The CDR3 is CASSWDRGLYEHYF. DNA of the CDR3: TGTGCCAGTAGCTGGGACAGGGGATTGTACGAGCATTACTTC.

This clone was counted a few times. V and J are TRBV6-2 or TRBV6-3 and TRBJ2-3; D is perhaps TRBD2 (5 bases). The V and J ends lost 6 bases and 5 bases respectively, with 21 bases between them. Germline-derived CDR1 and CDR2 are MNHEY and SVGEGT. The CDR3 is 16 residues long. The chain's CDR3 is CASRPPLSGRGDTQYF. DNA of the CDR3: TGTGCCAGCAGACCCCCACTATCGGGTCGGGGAGATACGCAGTATTTT.

Ten or more counts support this clone. The chain couples TRBV5-6 to TRBJ1-1; D unresolved. The CDR3 has 17 amino acids. V was cut by 4 bases and J by 3 bases, with 22 bases left in between. Germline CDR1 and CDR2: SGHDT and YYEEEE. The CDR3 sequence is CASSLLPGRASHTEAFF. CDR3 coding DNA: TGTGCCAGCAGCCTCTTACCCGGACGGGCGAGTCACACTGAAGCTTTCTTT. Together with reference TRBV5-6 and TRBJ1-1, the CDR3 gives the full variable domain: DAGVTQSPTHLIKTRGQQVTLRCSPKSGHDTVSWYQQALGQGPQFIFQYYEEEERQRGNFPDRFSGHQFPNYSSELNVNALLLGDSALYLCASSLLPGRASHTEAFFGQGTRLTVV.

This clone has ten or more counts. Other DNA variants within this sample encode the same CDR3. The rearrangement uses TRBV15 and TRBJ2-7, with D maybe TRBD1 (5 bases). V was pared by 0 bases and J by 4 bases, with 10 bases between. Per the germline V gene, CDR1 is LNHNV and CDR2 is YYDKDF (reference sequence). The CDR3 runs 14 residues. The CDR3 DNA is TGTGCCACCAGCAGAGACAGGGCAAGTTACGAGCAGTACTTC. Protein product: CATSRDRASYEQYF.